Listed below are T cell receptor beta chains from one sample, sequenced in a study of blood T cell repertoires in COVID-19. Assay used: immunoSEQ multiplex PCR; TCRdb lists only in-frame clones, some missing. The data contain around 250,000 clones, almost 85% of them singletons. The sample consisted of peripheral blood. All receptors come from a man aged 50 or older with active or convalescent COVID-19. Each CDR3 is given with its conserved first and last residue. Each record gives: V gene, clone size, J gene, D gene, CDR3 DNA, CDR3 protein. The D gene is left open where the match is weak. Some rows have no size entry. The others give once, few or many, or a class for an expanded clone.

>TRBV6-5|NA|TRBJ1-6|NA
TGTGCCAGCAGTTACGGGCAGGGAGGCAGATCACCCCTCCACTTT
CASSYGQGGRSPLHF
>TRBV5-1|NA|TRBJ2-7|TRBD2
TGCGCCAGCAGCTTGAGGGGAGGGGGACTAGCGGGAGGGCCCCAGACATACGAGCAGTACTTC
CASSLRGGGLAGGPQTYEQYF
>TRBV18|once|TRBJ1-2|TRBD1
TGTGCCAGCTCACCGACAGGGCGAATGAGAGATGGCTACACCTTC
CASSPTGRMRDGYTF
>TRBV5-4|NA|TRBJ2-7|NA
TGTGCCAGCAGCGACGTACCGACAGGCGGGCGGGACGAGCAGTACTTC
CASSDVPTGGRDEQYF
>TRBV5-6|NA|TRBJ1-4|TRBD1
TGTGCCAGCAGCGAAACAGGGGTACCTAATGAAAAACTGTTTTTT
CASSETGVPNEKLFF
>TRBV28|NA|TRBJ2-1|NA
TGTGCCAGCAGTCCTCCCGGGGTTAGCAACTCCGGGGAGTTCTTC
CASSPPGVSNSGEFF
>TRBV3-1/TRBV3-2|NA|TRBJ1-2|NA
TGTGCCAGCAGCCATGACGGAGCCCTCATTGGCTACACCTTC
CASSHDGALIGYTF
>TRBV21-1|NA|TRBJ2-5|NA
TGTGCCAGCAGCAAAAAAAGGACTCCCAGCGAGACCCAGTACTTC
CASSKKRTPSETQYF
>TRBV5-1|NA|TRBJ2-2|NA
TGCGCCAGCAGCCTGGCGGACAGACCCACCGGGGAGCTGTTTTTT
CASSLADRPTGELFF
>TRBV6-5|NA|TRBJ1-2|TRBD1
TGTGCCAGCAGGGAGACAGGGACAACTAACTATGGCTACACCTTC
CASRETGTTNYGYTF
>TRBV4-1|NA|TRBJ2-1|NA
TGCGCCAGCAGCCCTTCCCTCACTAGCCGCCGTGAGACTTACAATGAGCAGTTCTTC
CASSPSLTSRRETYNEQFF
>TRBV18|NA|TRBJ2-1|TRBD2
TGTGCCGGTGTCCGGGAGGTGGGCAATGAGCAGTTCTTC
CAGVREVGNEQFF
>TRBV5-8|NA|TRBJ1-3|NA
TGTGCCAGCAGCCGAGGGACACGGAGCTCTGGAAACACCATATATTTT
CASSRGTRSSGNTIYF
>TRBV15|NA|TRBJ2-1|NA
TGTGCCACCAGCAGAACCACCTTAACTAGCCCCAGCAGGAATGAGCAGTTCTTC
CATSRTTLTSPSRNEQFF
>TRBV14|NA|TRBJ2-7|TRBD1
TGTGCCAGCAGCCGGACCAAGGGACAGGACAACTCCTACGAGCAGTACTTC
CASSRTKGQDNSYEQYF
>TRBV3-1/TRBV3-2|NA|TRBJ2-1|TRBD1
TGTGCCAGCAGCCAACGACAGGGGGTTGTGAATGAGCAGTTCTTC
CASSQRQGVVNEQFF
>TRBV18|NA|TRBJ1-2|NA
TGTGCCAGCTCACCACCGGTCAGGGGTAACTATGGCTACACCTTC
CASSPPVRGNYGYTF
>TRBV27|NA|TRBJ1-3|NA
TGTGCCATCATCTCTGGAAACACCATATATTTT
CAIISGNTIYF
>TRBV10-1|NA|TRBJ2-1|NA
TGCGCCAGCCGTCTAACGAATGAGCAGTTCTTC
CASRLTNEQFF
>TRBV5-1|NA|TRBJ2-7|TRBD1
TGCGCCAGCAGCTTACTACCGGGACAGGCCAACTACGAGCAGTACTTC
CASSLLPGQANYEQYF
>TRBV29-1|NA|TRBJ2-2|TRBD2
TGCAGCGTCGGACTAGCGGCGAACACCGGGGAGCTGTTTTTT
CSVGLAANTGELFF
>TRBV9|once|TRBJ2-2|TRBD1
TGTGCCAGCAGCGGCCGACAGGGTAGCACCGGGGAGCTGTTTTTT
CASSGRQGSTGELFF
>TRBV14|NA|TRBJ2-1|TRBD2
TGTGCCAGCAGCCAGCTCCCCGGACTAGCGGGAGGCGGGGTCTCCTACAATGAGCAGTTCTTC
CASSQLPGLAGGGVSYNEQFF
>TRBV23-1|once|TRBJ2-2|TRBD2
TGCGCCAGCATATCAACTAGCGGGCCAACCGGGGAGCTGTTTTTT
CASISTSGPTGELFF
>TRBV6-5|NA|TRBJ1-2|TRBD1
TGTGCCAGTGCTACAGGGGCCTCTGGCTATGGCTACACCTTC
CASATGASGYGYTF
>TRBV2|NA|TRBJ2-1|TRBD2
TGTGCCAGCAGTTCTAGCGGGACCGCCTACAATGAGCAGTTCTTC
CASSSSGTAYNEQFF
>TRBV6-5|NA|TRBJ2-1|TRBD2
TGTGCCTACTCGTCGAGCGGGATAGAGGGTGAGCAGTTCTTC
CAYSSSGIEGEQFF
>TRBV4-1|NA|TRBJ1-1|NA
TGCGCCAGCAGCCAAGTTGTCAAGAACACTGAAGCTTTCTTT
CASSQVVKNTEAFF
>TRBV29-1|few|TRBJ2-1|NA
TGCAGCGCCTCTCTCCGGGAGTTATCCTACAATGAGCAGTTCTTC
CSASLRELSYNEQFF
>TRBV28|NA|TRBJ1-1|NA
TGTGCCAGCATAGGGGGGGGTGGCACTGAAGCTTTCTTT
CASIGGGGTEAFF
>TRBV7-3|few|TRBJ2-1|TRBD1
TGTGCCAGCAGCTTACTAGGGACAGGGAATGGCAATGAGCAGTTCTTC
CASSLLGTGNGNEQFF
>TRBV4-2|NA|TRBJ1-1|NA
TGTGCCAGCAGCCAGGCGCGGGGGGGGAACACTGAAGCTTTCTTT
CASSQARGGNTEAFF
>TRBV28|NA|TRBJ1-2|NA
TGTGCCAGTCAAGGGGCCCCCTATGGCTACACCTTC
CASQGAPYGYTF
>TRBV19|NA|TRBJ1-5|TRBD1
TGTGCCAGTAGTCCAGGGGGAGTGAGCAATCAGCCCCAGCATTTT
CASSPGGVSNQPQHF
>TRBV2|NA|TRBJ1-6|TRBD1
TGTGCCAGCAGGCGGACAGGGTCTAATTCACCCCTCCACTTT
CASRRTGSNSPLHF
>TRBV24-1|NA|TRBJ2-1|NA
TGTGCCACCAGTGATTTTCGTAGCTCCTACAATGAGCAGTTCTTC
CATSDFRSSYNEQFF
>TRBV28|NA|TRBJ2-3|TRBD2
TGTGCCAGCAGCCTAGCGGGAGGGCGGAGAGATACGCAGTATTTT
CASSLAGGRRDTQYF
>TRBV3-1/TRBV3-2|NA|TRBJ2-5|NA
TGTGCCAGCAGCTTCCGGGACTACCAAGAGACCCAGTACTTC
CASSFRDYQETQYF
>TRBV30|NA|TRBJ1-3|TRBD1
TGTGCCACCCGGACAGGGGGCAAAAGGTTGGGCACCATATATTTT
CATRTGGKRLGTIYF
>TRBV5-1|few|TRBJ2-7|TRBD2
TGCGCCAGCAGCTTTCTAGCGGCTTCCTACGAGCAGTACTTC
CASSFLAASYEQYF
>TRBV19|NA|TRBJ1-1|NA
TGTGCCAGTAGCGTTAGAGGAGAGGGCAGGAACACTGAAGCTTTCTTT
CASSVRGEGRNTEAFF
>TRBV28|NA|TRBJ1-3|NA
TGTGCCAGCAGTTTGGCGGCCTTCTCTGGAAACACCATATATTTT
CASSLAAFSGNTIYF
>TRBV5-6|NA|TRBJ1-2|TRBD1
TGTGCCAGCAGCATCCCGACAGGGGACTTTGGCTACACCTTC
CASSIPTGDFGYTF
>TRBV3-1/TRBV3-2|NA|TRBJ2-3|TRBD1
TGTGCCAGCAGCCAAGTAGAGACAGGGACCACAGATACGCAGTATTTT
CASSQVETGTTDTQYF
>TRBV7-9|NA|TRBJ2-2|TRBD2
TGTGCCACTAAAACATCGAGTAGCGGGAGATCGGGCACCGGGGAGCTGTTTTTT
CATKTSSSGRSGTGELFF